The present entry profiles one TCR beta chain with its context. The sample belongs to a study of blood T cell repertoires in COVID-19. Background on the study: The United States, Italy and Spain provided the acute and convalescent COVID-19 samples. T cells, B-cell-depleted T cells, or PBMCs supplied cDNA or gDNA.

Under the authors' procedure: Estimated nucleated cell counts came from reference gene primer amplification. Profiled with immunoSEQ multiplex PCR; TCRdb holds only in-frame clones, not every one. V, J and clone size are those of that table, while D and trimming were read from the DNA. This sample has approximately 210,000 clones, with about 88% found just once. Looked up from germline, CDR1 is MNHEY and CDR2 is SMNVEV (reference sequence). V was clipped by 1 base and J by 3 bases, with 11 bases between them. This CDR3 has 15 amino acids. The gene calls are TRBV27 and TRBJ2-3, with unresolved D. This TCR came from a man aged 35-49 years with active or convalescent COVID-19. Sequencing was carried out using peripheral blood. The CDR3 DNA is TGTGCCAGCAGTTTATATCCCCTACTGACAGATACGCAGTATTTT. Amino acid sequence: CASSLYPLLTDTQYF.